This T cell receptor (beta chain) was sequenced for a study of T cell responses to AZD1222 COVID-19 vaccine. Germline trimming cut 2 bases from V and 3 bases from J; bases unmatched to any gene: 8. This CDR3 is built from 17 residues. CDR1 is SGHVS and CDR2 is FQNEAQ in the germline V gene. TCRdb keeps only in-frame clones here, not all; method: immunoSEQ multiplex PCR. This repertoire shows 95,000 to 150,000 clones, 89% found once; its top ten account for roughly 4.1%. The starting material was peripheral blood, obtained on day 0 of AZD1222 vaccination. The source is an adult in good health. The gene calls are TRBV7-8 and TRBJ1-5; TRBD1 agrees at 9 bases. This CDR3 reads CASSLSSGTGNNQPQHF. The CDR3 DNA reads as TGTGCCAGCAGCTTATCATCCGGGACAGGGAACAATCAGCCCCAGCATTTT.